Below are 27 T cell receptor beta chains sequenced from a single sample in a study of blood T cell repertoires in COVID-19. Repertoires were generated with immunoSEQ multiplex PCR, while TCRdb's copy carries only in-frame clones and drops some. Among about 190,000 clones listed, about 79% were seen once. Specimen: peripheral blood. The receptors stem from a woman in her sixties or seventies with acute or convalescent COVID-19.

V and J are TRBV5-1 and TRBJ2-2; 7 bases are shared with TRBD1. The CDR3 covers 18 residues. Germline V lookup: CDR1 SGHRS, CDR2 YFSETQ. J was trimmed by 7 bases and V by 0 bases; bases with no gene match: 15. The CDR3 reads CASSLGVTAAAGGGELFF. Written as DNA, the CDR3 is TGCGCCAGCAGCTTGGGTGTGACAGCCGCCGCAGGGGGCGGGGAGCTGTTTTTT.

V usage is TRBV5-1 and J usage is TRBJ2-7; 9 bases agree with TRBD2. V shed 2 bases, J shed 5 bases, and the junction held 8 bases outside the gene matches. Germline CDR1 is SGHRS and CDR2 is YFSETQ. There are 15 residues in the CDR3. This CDR3 is CASSLFLREGDEQYF. The DNA of the CDR3 is TGCGCCAGCAGCTTATTCCTGCGGGAGGGCGACGAGCAGTACTTC. Drawing the rest from reference TRBV5-1 and TRBJ2-7, the complete variable domain is KAGVTQTPRYLIKTRGQQVTLSCSPISGHRSVSWYQQTPGQGLQFLFEYFSETQRNKGNFPGRFSGRQFSNSRSEMNVSTLELGDSALYLCASSLFLREGDEQYFGPGTRLTVT.

The rearrangement joins TRBV2 to TRBJ1-1, with D hard to call. The germline CDR1 and CDR2 sequences are SNHLY and FYNNEI. This CDR3 is 13 amino acids long. Trimming cost V 6 bases and J 3 bases, with 11 bases left between them. The CDR3 is CASRVELYTEAFF. The CDR3 coding sequence is TGTGCCAGCAGGGTGGAGTTGTACACTGAAGCTTTCTTT.

This chain joins TRBV19 and TRBJ2-3, with D possibly matching TRBD1 (5 bases). Germline V gene sequence: CDR1 LNHDA, CDR2 SQIVND (reference sequence). The CDR3 sequence is 15 residues long. V lost 2 bases to trimming and J lost 6 bases, with 15 bases between them. The CDR3 loop reads CASSIQQRGGDTQYF. The CDR3 nucleotides are TGTGCCAGTAGTATACAACAAAGGGGTGGGGATACGCAGTATTTT.

The rearrangement links TRBV6-1 to TRBJ1-4; D remains unclear. Trimming stripped 2 bases from V and 8 bases from J, with 6 bases between. From germline, CDR1 is MNHNS and CDR2 SASEGT. The CDR3 covers 12 residues. The CDR3 DNA is TGTGCCAGCAGTGAAAGGAGGGAAAAACTGTTTTTT. Its translation: CASSERREKLFF.

The chain links TRBV27 to TRBJ2-3; D might be TRBD2 (5 bases). CDR3 length equals 16 residues. Trimming left V 0 bases short and J 2 bases short, with 12 bases between. Germline lookup yields CDR1 MNHEY and CDR2 SMNVEV (reference sequence). In DNA, the CDR3 is TGTGCCAGCAGTTTATCGACTAAGCGGTACACAGATACGCAGTATTTT. This codes for CASSLSTKRYTDTQYF.

The V gene is TRBV6-6, the J gene TRBJ1-4; 7 bases are a match to TRBD1. The ends lost 5 bases at V and 8 bases at J; junction bases unmatched: 5. This CDR3 spans 13 amino acids. CDR1 MNHNY and CDR2 SVGAGI come from the germline V gene (reference sequence). The CDR3: CASSRQGREKLFF. CDR3 bases: TGTGCCAGCAGTAGACAGGGTAGGGAAAAACTGTTTTTT.

This sequence joins TRBV5-1 and TRBJ1-1; a weak D match, TRBD1 (5 bases). The length of the CDR3 is 15 residues. The V gene's germline CDR1 is SGHRS and CDR2 YFSETQ. The V gene lost 2 bases and the J gene lost 5 bases, with 16 bases spanning the gap. This CDR3 is CASSLENPGETEAFF. The CDR3, as DNA: TGCGCCAGCAGCTTAGAAAACCCGGGGGAGACTGAAGCTTTCTTT.

The J gene is TRBJ2-7, the V gene TRBV5-1, with a weak D call TRBD1 (6 bases). CDR1 is SGHRS and CDR2 is YFSETQ in the germline V gene. The CDR3 contains 15 residues. Trimming took off 3 bases at V and 2 bases at J, with 15 bases between the two ends. For the CDR3, the DNA is TGCGCCAGCAGCTCGGCCCCAGGGGAGACCTACGAGCAGTACTTC. Amino acids: CASSSAPGETYEQYF. The complete variable domain, with remaining parts taken from reference TRBV5-1 and TRBJ2-7, reads KAGVTQTPRYLIKTRGQQVTLSCSPISGHRSVSWYQQTPGQGLQFLFEYFSETQRNKGNFPGRFSGRQFSNSRSEMNVSTLELGDSALYLCASSSAPGETYEQYFGPGTRLTVT.

J is TRBJ2-3 and V is TRBV2, with 11 bases aligning to TRBD1. Germline CDR1 reads SNHLY; CDR2 reads FYNNEI. The CDR3 has 17 amino acids. J gave up 3 bases and V 7 bases, and 12 bases lay outside the gene matches. The CDR3 DNA follows: TGTGCCAGCAAGAGGACAGGGGGCCCCCGGTGGACAGATACGCAGTATTTT. Encoded protein: CASKRTGGPRWTDTQYF.

The J gene is TRBJ2-5, the V gene TRBV10-1; 10 nucleotides align to TRBD2. CDR1 is WNHNN, CDR2 SYGVQD, per germline (reference sequence). The CDR3 spans 17 residues. V trimming: 2 bases; J trimming: 1 base; junction bases outside the gene matches: 7. The CDR3 DNA reads as TGCGCCAGCAGTGAGACGGGACTAGCGAGTTTCCAAGAGACCCAGTACTTC. It yields the protein CASSETGLASFQETQYF.

The chain has TRBV7-3 and TRBJ2-1; 13 nucleotides align to TRBD2. This CDR3 spans 15 amino acids. J lost 4 bases, V lost 4 bases, and 1 base had no gene match. Per the germline V gene, CDR1 is SGHTA and CDR2 is FQGTGA. The CDR3, as DNA: TGTGCCAGCAGCTCGGGACTAGCGGGATACAATGAGCAGTTCTTC. This sequence encodes CASSSGLAGYNEQFF.

The chain has TRBV3-1 (or the pseudogene TRBV3-2) and TRBJ2-6; D uncertain. V lost 7 bases and J lost 1, with 5 bases in between. This CDR3 region has 13 residues. Germline values: CDR1 LGHDT, CDR2 YNNKEL (reference sequence). Here the CDR3 reads CASMRSGANVLTF. CDR3 sequence (DNA): TGTGCCAGCATGAGATCTGGGGCCAACGTCCTGACTTTC.

Concerning this clone itself: Other DNA variants within this sample encode the same CDR3. This sequence joins TRBV27 and TRBJ2-3, with TRBD2 matching 11 bases. J lost 4 bases, V lost 6 bases, and 3 bases had no gene match. The CDR3 sequence is 14 residues long. Germline assignment: CDR1 MNHEY and CDR2 SMNVEV (reference sequence). The CDR3: CASRLAGGPDTQYF. The CDR3, as DNA: TGTGCCAGCAGGCTAGCGGGAGGCCCAGATACGCAGTATTTT.

The rearrangement links TRBV6-5 to TRBJ2-7; possibly TRBD1 for D (5 bases). The germline V and J ends were trimmed by 7 bases and 7 bases, with 17 bases remaining between them. CDR1 and CDR2 (germline): MNHEY, SVGAGI. The CDR3 loop spans 13 amino acids. The CDR3 sequence is CASTFQGSMEQYF. In DNA form, the CDR3 reads TGTGCCAGCACCTTTCAGGGTTCTATGGAGCAGTACTTC.

V usage is TRBV6-1 and J usage is TRBJ2-5; D may be TRBD2 (6 bases). CDR3 size: 16 residues. Germline lookup yields CDR1 MNHNS and CDR2 SASEGT. With 3 bases removed from V and 0 bases from J, the gap between germline ends came to 14 bases. In nucleotides, the CDR3 is TGTGCCAGCAGTGACCAACTAGCACCGTACCAAGAGACCCAGTACTTC. Translated, it gives CASSDQLAPYQETQYF.

This chain links TRBV19 with TRBJ1-5, with TRBD1 identical over 12 bases. The CDR3 extends over 14 amino acids. The V and J ends lost 5 bases and 5 bases, in that order; junction bases with no gene match: 1. CDR1 is LNHDA, CDR2 SQIVND, per germline (reference sequence). The CDR3 nucleotides read TGTGCCAGTAGTGGGACAGGGGGCTATCAGCCCCAGCATTTT. Translated: CASSGTGGYQPQHF. The entire variable domain, with the rest obtained from reference TRBV19 and TRBJ1-5, is as follows: DGGITQSPKYLFRKEGQNVTLSCEQNLNHDAMYWYRQDPGQGLRLIYYSQIVNDFQKGDIAEGYSVSREKKESFPLTVTSAQKNPTAFYLCASSGTGGYQPQHFGDGTRLSIL.

The chain combines TRBV14 with TRBJ2-2, with 8 bases matching TRBD2. The CDR3 runs to 15 residues. J was trimmed by 4 bases and V by 0 bases; bases with no gene match: 1. Germline lookup yields CDR1 SGHDN and CDR2 FVKESK. This CDR3 is CASSQDSGITGELFF. CDR3 nucleotides: TGTGCCAGCAGCCAAGATAGCGGGATCACCGGGGAGCTGTTTTTT.

This clone showed up just a few times. The rearrangement joins TRBV27 to TRBJ2-7, with 12 bases aligning to TRBD1. The germline V gene has CDR1 MNHEY and CDR2 SMNVEV (reference sequence). V lost 5 bases and J lost 7; bases outside the gene matches: 9. CDR3 length equals 15 residues. The DNA for the CDR3 is TGTGCCAGCAGTCTAGGGACAGGGGGCATGTATGAGCAGTACTTC. Translated: CASSLGTGGMYEQYF.

The genes are TRBV6-5 and TRBJ2-7; the match to TRBD1 covers 7 bases. The CDR3 loop spans 13 amino acids. Germline loops: CDR1 MNHEY, CDR2 SVGAGI. With V trimmed by 7 bases and J by 0 bases, 3 bases remained unmatched. The CDR3 spells CASKAGGSYEQYF. The CDR3 DNA sequence: TGTGCCAGCAAGGCAGGGGGCTCCTACGAGCAGTACTTC.

The chain combines TRBV7-2 with TRBJ2-7, with D tentatively TRBD1 (6 bases). With 2 bases removed from V and 5 bases from J, the gap between germline ends came to 13 bases. CDR3 length equals 14 residues. Germline-derived CDR1 and CDR2 are SGHTA and FQGNSA. CDR3 coding DNA: TGTGCCAGCAGCTTAACAGGGTCTATCGACGAGCAGTACTTC. This translates into CASSLTGSIDEQYF.

The chain employs TRBV2 and TRBJ2-2; tentatively, D is TRBD1 (5 bases). The CDR3 contains 15 residues. The V gene's germline CDR1 is SNHLY and CDR2 FYNNEI. The V end lost 3 bases, the J end lost 0 bases, and 8 bases lay between the germline ends. This chain's CDR3 is CASSDKGANTGELFF. CDR3 nucleotide sequence: TGTGCCAGCAGTGATAAAGGGGCGAACACCGGGGAGCTGTTTTTT. The whole variable domain, filled in from reference TRBV2 and TRBJ2-2, reads EPEVTQTPSHQVTQMGQEVILRCVPISNHLYFYWYRQILGQKVEFLVSFYNNEISEKSEIFDDQFSVERPDGSNFTLKIRSTKLEDSAMYFCASSDKGANTGELFFGEGSRLTVL.

The genes are TRBV30 and TRBJ1-5; D remains ambiguous. CDR3 length: 16 amino acids. Germline V gene lookup returns CDR1 GTSNPN and CDR2 SVGIG (reference sequence). Trimming took 0 bases from V and 7 from J, leaving 19 bases between them. CDR3 sequence reads: CAWSVNGGRTGQPQHF. The CDR3 DNA reads TGTGCCTGGAGTGTAAATGGAGGACGGACCGGACAGCCCCAGCATTTT.

The rearrangement uses TRBV7-2 and TRBJ2-1; 10 nucleotides line up with TRBD2. V lost 4 bases and J lost 3; bases outside the gene matches: 3. The CDR3 covers 15 residues. The V gene's germline CDR1 is SGHTA and CDR2 FQGNSA. As DNA, the CDR3 is TGTGCCAGCAGCTCCGCTAGCGGGAGCTACAATGAGCAGTTCTTC. This codes for CASSSASGSYNEQFF.

V usage is TRBV5-6 and J usage is TRBJ2-1; 11 bases are shared with TRBD2. The trim removed 4 bases at V and 0 bases at J, leaving 12 bases unmatched. The CDR3 runs 19 residues. Germline CDR1 reads SGHDT; CDR2 reads YYEEEE. The CDR3 protein is CASSPTIRLAGSSYNEQFF. In DNA, the CDR3 is TGTGCCAGCAGCCCTACAATCAGACTAGCGGGGAGCTCCTACAATGAGCAGTTCTTC.

The CDR3 spells CASSPHPGGSGEQYF. Written as DNA, the CDR3 is TGTGCCAGCTCACCACATCCAGGGGGATCCGGCGAGCAGTACTTC. V gene TRBV18 combines with J gene TRBJ2-7; 7 bases agree with TRBD1. The CDR3 has 15 residues. Trimming cost V 1 base and J 6 bases; bases outside gene matches: 9. Germline lookup yields CDR1 KGHSH and CDR2 LQKENI.

V usage is TRBV4-2 and J usage is TRBJ2-7; D not resolved. Germline assignment: CDR1 LGHNA and CDR2 YNFKEQ. V dropped 1 base and J dropped 0 bases, with 10 bases sitting between them. This CDR3 has 15 amino acids. The CDR3 nucleotides are TGTGCCAGCAGCCAAGCTGCTTCTAGCTCCTACGAGCAGTACTTC. This translates into CASSQAASSSYEQYF.